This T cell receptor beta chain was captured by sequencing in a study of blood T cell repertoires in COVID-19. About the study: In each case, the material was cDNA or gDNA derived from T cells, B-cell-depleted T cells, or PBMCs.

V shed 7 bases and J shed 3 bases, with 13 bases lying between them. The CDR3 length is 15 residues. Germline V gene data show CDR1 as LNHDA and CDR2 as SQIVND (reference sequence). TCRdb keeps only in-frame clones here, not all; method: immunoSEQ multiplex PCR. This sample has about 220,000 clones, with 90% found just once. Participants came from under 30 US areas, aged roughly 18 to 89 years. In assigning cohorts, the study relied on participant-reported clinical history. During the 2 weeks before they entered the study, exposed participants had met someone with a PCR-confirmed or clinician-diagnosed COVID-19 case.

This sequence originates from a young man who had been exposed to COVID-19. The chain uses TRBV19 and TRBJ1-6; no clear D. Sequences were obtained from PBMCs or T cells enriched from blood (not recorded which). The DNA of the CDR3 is TGTGCCAGTAATTTGGGAGCAGACTATAATTCACCCCTCCACTTT. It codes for CASNLGADYNSPLHF.